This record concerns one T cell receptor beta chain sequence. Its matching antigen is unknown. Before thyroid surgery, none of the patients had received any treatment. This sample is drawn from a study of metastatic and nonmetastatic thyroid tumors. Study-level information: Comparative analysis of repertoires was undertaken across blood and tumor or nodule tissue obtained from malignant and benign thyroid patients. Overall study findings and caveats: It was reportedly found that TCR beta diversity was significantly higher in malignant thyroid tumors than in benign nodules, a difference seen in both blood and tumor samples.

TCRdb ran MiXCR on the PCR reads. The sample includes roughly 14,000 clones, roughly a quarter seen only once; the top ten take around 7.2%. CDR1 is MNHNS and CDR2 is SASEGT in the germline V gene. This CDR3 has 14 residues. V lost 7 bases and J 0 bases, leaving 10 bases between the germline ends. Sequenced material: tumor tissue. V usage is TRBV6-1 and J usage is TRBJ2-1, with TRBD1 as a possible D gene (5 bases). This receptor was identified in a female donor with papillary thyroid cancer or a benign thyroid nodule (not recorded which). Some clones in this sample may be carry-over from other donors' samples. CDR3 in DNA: TGTGCCAGCATTCCTACAGGCTCCTACAATGAGCAGTTCTTC. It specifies CASIPTGSYNEQFF.